These 11 T cell receptor beta chains originate from one sample sequenced in a study of a mutant IDH1 vaccine in newly diagnosed glioma. Indicated time point: week 11, during vaccination. A 20-mer mutant IDH1 peptide at 300 ug was injected subcutaneously with topical imiquimod. Method: immunoSEQ multiplex PCR; TCRdb's copy keeps in-frame clones and lacks some. The sample lists some 60,000 clones, less than 85% occurring once. These TCRs' antigens remain unknown. Specimen: PBMCs, collected from a glioma patient whose treatment included an IDH1 peptide vaccine. All receptors derive from a man aged 30 to 45 with glioma.

The chain combines TRBV4-1 with TRBJ1-6, with D uncertain. V was pared by 6 bases and J by 6 bases, with 12 bases between. This CDR3 comprises 14 residues. Per the germline V gene, CDR1 is MGHRA and CDR2 is YSYEKL. CDR3 in amino acids: CASRPGRINSPLHF. DNA for the CDR3: TGCGCCAGCAGGCCCGGACGGATTAATTCACCCCTCCACTTT.

This chain joins TRBV6-1 and TRBJ1-2; D is unclear. V shed 5 bases and J shed 2 bases, with 9 bases lying between them. Germline V CDR1 and CDR2: MNHNS, SASEGT. This CDR3 spans 13 amino acids. The CDR3 nucleotides read TGTGCCAGCAGTTATTCAGCGAACTATGGCTACACCTTC. Amino acids: CASSYSANYGYTF.

The gene calls are TRBV28 and TRBJ1-1; TRBD1 aligns across 8 bases. The CDR3 length is 14 residues. Trimming cost V 6 bases and J 5 bases; bases outside gene matches: 8. From germline, CDR1 is MDHEN and CDR2 SYDVKM. In nucleotides, the CDR3 is TGTGCCAGCAGAGGGCAGGGGGCGCATACTGAAGCTTTCTTT. Protein sequence: CASRGQGAHTEAFF.

The genes are TRBV7-9 and TRBJ1-1; no reliable D call. Germline CDR1 SEHNR, CDR2 FQNEAQ (reference sequence). This CDR3 is built from 12 residues. Trimming removed 3 bases from V and 9 bases from J, with 11 bases in between. The CDR3 here is CASSFLQTKAFF. Written as DNA, the CDR3 is TGTGCCAGCAGCTTCCTGCAGACTAAAGCTTTCTTT.

The chain carries TRBV6-1 and TRBJ2-5; D remains unclear. Trimming took off 1 base at V and 5 bases at J, with 17 bases between the two ends. In germline, CDR1 is MNHNS, CDR2 SASEGT. The CDR3 is 16 amino acids. CDR3 loop: CASSEGLASTGETQYF. CDR3 in DNA: TGTGCCAGCAGTGAAGGGTTAGCATCCACTGGGGAGACCCAGTACTTC.

This chain links TRBV2 with TRBJ1-3, with D unclear. Germline CDR1 is SNHLY and CDR2 is FYNNEI. V was clipped by 5 bases and J by 1 base, with 6 bases between them. This CDR3 region has 13 residues. The CDR3 loop reads CASSPFSGNTIYF. The DNA of the CDR3 is TGTGCCAGCAGTCCCTTTTCTGGAAACACCATATATTTT. Supplemented by reference TRBV2 and TRBJ1-3, the full variable domain reads EPEVTQTPSHQVTQMGQEVILRCVPISNHLYFYWYRQILGQKVEFLVSFYNNEISEKSEIFDDQFSVERPDGSNFTLKIRSTKLEDSAMYFCASSPFSGNTIYFGEGSWLTVV.

The rearrangement joins TRBV2 to TRBJ2-3; the D gene could be TRBD1 or TRBD2 (5 bases each). The V gene's germline CDR1 is SNHLY and CDR2 FYNNEI. This CDR3 region has 15 residues. V dropped 6 bases and J dropped 2 bases, with 15 bases sitting between them. The DNA of the CDR3 is TGTGCCAGCAGAACCGGGACGGTTGACACAGATACGCAGTATTTT. Translated, it gives CASRTGTVDTDTQYF.

The chain has TRBV5-1 and TRBJ1-1; perhaps TRBD1 as D (6 bases). The CDR3 loop spans 13 amino acids. CDR1 and CDR2 (germline): SGHRS, YFSETQ. V shed 5 bases and J shed 3 bases, with 11 bases lying between them. The CDR3 region has the DNA TGCGCCAGCAGTGCAGGGGAATACACTGAAGCTTTCTTT. This encodes CASSAGEYTEAFF.

The chain joins TRBV28 to TRBJ1-4; perhaps TRBD1 as D (5 bases). Trimming took 4 bases from V and 5 from J, leaving 14 bases between them. The V gene's germline CDR1 is MDHEN and CDR2 SYDVKM. This CDR3 is built from 15 residues. CDR3 sequence reads: CASSSTGTENEKLFF. DNA for the CDR3: TGTGCCAGCAGTTCAACCGGGACGGAAAATGAAAAACTGTTTTTT.

The chain uses TRBV9 and TRBJ1-3, with TRBD1 matching 8 bases. Germline CDR1 SGDLS, CDR2 YYNGEE. V lost 7 bases and J lost 3; bases outside the gene matches: 9. The CDR3 is 15 residues long. CDR3 in amino acids: CASEPQGGHGNTIYF. In DNA, the CDR3 is TGTGCCAGCGAACCACAGGGGGGTCATGGAAACACCATATATTTT.

The genes are TRBV9 and TRBJ1-1; a possible D gene is TRBD1 (5 bases). The length of the CDR3 is 14 residues. The V gene's germline CDR1 is SGDLS and CDR2 YYNGEE. V was clipped by 0 bases and J by 4 bases, with 10 bases between them. CDR3 DNA: TGTGCCAGCAGCGTAGATGGGGGTGTCACTGAAGCTTTCTTT. It is translated as CASSVDGGVTEAFF. The whole variable domain, remainder taken from reference TRBV9 and TRBJ1-1, is DSGVTQTPKHLITATGQRVTLRCSPRSGDLSVYWYQQSLDQGLQFLIQYYNGEERAKGNILERFSAQQFPDLHSELNLSSLELGDSALYFCASSVDGGVTEAFFGQGTRLTVV.